This T cell receptor beta chain was documented in a study of T cell responses to AZD1222 COVID-19 vaccine. Method: immunoSEQ multiplex PCR; TCRdb's copy keeps in-frame clones and lacks some. Among more than 120,000 clones listed, approximately 88% were seen once. Comment on this clone: Its antigen is unknown. An end of the junction differs from the germline gene, which may be a read error.

CDR3 length: 12 amino acids. Findings and limits, study-wide: It was only after the peak T cell response that any repertoires were sampled. Unmutated variant regions reportedly attract nearly half of all spike-specific TCRs.

This specimen consisted of peripheral blood, obtained 28 days after the second dose of the MenACWY control vaccine. This clonotype originated in an adult who received the MenACWY meningococcal vaccine as a control. The J gene is TRBJ1-3, the V gene TRBV12-3 or TRBV12-4, with D perhaps matching TRBD1 (5 bases). CDR3 amino acids: CASSLGDGVFQF. Here the CDR3 DNA reads TGTGCCAGCAGTTTGGGGGACGGCGTATTTCAGTTC.